This T cell receptor beta chain was captured by sequencing in a study of blood T cell repertoires in COVID-19. Generated by immunoSEQ multiplex PCR, the TCRdb table keeps only in-frame clones and is missing some. The sample lists about 340,000 clones; around 90% were seen once. CDR3 length equals 16 residues. Looked up from germline, CDR1 is LNHDA and CDR2 is SQIVND (reference sequence). V lost 1 base and J lost 0; bases outside the gene matches: 3. This rearrangement joins TRBV19 to TRBJ2-3; 8 nucleotides match TRBD2. The clonotype originates from a woman aged 18-29 years who had recovered from COVID-19. The sequenced sample was peripheral blood. The CDR3 loop reads CASSIGLASSTDTQYF. CDR3 bases: TGTGCCAGTAGTATAGGACTAGCGTCTAGCACAGATACGCAGTATTTT.